These 27 T cell receptor beta chains were all obtained from the same sample, sequenced in a study of T cell responses to AZD1222 COVID-19 vaccine. Clones were sequenced by immunoSEQ multiplex PCR, and TCRdb holds only the in-frame ones, with some missing. The sample has 130,000 or so clones, around 84% seen once. Sequences were derived from peripheral blood, sampled on day 0 of AZD1222 vaccination. Source of these receptors: an adult in good health.

This sequence joins TRBV9 and TRBJ2-3; no definite D call. The CDR3 totals 16 residues. Germline V CDR1 and CDR2: SGDLS, YYNGEE. Trimming left V 0 bases short and J 0 bases short, with 11 bases between. CDR3 in amino acids: CASSVVLGRSTDTQYF. CDR3 bases: TGTGCCAGCAGCGTAGTACTGGGAAGAAGCACAGATACGCAGTATTTT.

This chain links TRBV4-1 with TRBJ1-2; 12 positions agree with TRBD1. Trimming took 0 bases from V and 7 from J; bases not matched to a gene: 6. The CDR3 sequence is 16 residues long. Germline V gives CDR1 MGHRA, CDR2 YSYEKL. The CDR3 DNA is TGCGCCAGCAGCCAAGACCCGGGACAGGGGGCGGGTGGCTACACCTTC. It specifies CASSQDPGQGAGGYTF.

This clone has only a few counts. This rearrangement joins TRBV6-5 to TRBJ1-5; D not certain. In germline, CDR1 is MNHEY, CDR2 SVGAGI. The length of the CDR3 is 15 residues. Deletions cut 2 bases from V and 7 bases from J, with 15 bases between. The CDR3 spells CASSYGPEESQPQHF. For the CDR3, the DNA is TGTGCCAGCAGTTACGGACCTGAGGAAAGCCAGCCCCAGCATTTT.

The chain carries TRBV7-8 and TRBJ1-2, with 7 bases fitting TRBD1. Germline V gives CDR1 SGHVS, CDR2 FQNEAQ. This CDR3 spans 16 amino acids. J was trimmed by 1 base and V by 1 base; bases with no gene match: 6. The CDR3 region has the DNA TGTGCCAGCAGCTTAGGTCGGGCAGGGGGTAACTATGGCTACACCTTC. This gives the protein CASSLGRAGGNYGYTF.

CDR3 DNA sequence: TGCGCCAGCAGCCAGACAGGGCTGACTGAAGCTTTCTTT. Its translation is CASSQTGLTEAFF. The chain recombines TRBV4-1 with TRBJ1-1, with 7 positions matching TRBD1. The CDR3 totals 13 residues. Per the germline V gene, CDR1 is MGHRA and CDR2 is YSYEKL. The junction had 3 bases not matched to a gene; V was cut back by 3 bases and J by 5 bases.

The V and J genes are TRBV27 and TRBJ2-7; 7 nucleotides align to TRBD1. The ends lost 5 bases at V and 2 bases at J; junction bases unmatched: 3. There are 13 residues in the CDR3. Germline loops: CDR1 MNHEY, CDR2 SMNVEV (reference sequence). The CDR3 nucleotides are TGTGCCAGCAGTCTGGGACAGACCTACGAGCAGTACTTC. Protein sequence: CASSLGQTYEQYF.

The V gene is TRBV28, the J gene TRBJ1-6; a weak D match, TRBD1 (6 bases). Germline CDR1 is MDHEN and CDR2 is SYDVKM. The CDR3 has 15 amino acids. The V and J ends lost 3 bases and 4 bases respectively, with 10 bases between them. For the CDR3, the DNA is TGTGCCAGCAGTTTCACAGGACAGTATAATTCACCCCTCCACTTT. It yields the protein CASSFTGQYNSPLHF.

The rearrangement uses TRBV4-2 and TRBJ2-3; either TRBD1 or TRBD2 may fit D (5 bases each). CDR3 length: 16 amino acids. Trimming removed 3 bases from V and 3 bases from J, with 16 bases in between. Looked up from germline, CDR1 is LGHNA and CDR2 is YNFKEQ. This chain's CDR3 is CASSQGVAGRTDTQYF. The CDR3, as DNA: TGTGCCAGCAGCCAGGGGGTGGCTGGGAGAACAGATACGCAGTATTTT.

This clone has just one count. This sequence joins TRBV7-2 and TRBJ2-7; D may be TRBD1 (6 bases). V gave up 4 bases and J gave up 5 bases, with 12 bases separating them. Germline V CDR1 and CDR2: SGHTA, FQGNSA. The CDR3 extends over 13 amino acids. In nucleotides, the CDR3 is TGTGCCAGCAGCTCTGAACCAGGGGACGAGCAGTACTTC. Translating gives CASSSEPGDEQYF.

The V and J genes are TRBV5-8 and TRBJ2-5; TRBD2 might be the D (5 bases). Germline CDR1 SGHTS, CDR2 YDEGEE. The ends were cut back, 0 bases at V and 4 bases at J, with 7 bases in the middle. The CDR3 has 13 amino acids. CDR3 sequence reads: CASSLGGRETQYF. Written as DNA, the CDR3 is TGTGCCAGCAGCTTGGGAGGGCGAGAGACCCAGTACTTC.

The J gene is TRBJ2-5, the V gene TRBV12-3 or TRBV12-4; tentatively, D is TRBD1 or TRBD2 (5 bases each). The CDR3 contains 13 residues. V was clipped by 0 bases and J by 5 bases, with 7 bases between them. CDR3 nucleotide sequence: TGTGCCAGCAGTTTAGCGTGGGGGGAGACCCAGTACTTC. Its protein is CASSLAWGETQYF.

This clone was detected only once. The genes are TRBV2 and TRBJ2-1, with D unresolved. This CDR3 is 15 amino acids long. V lost 4 bases, J lost 4 bases, and 14 bases lay in between. Germline CDR1 is SNHLY and CDR2 is FYNNEI. CDR3 DNA: TGTGCCAGCAGTGCCTCGCCGTCTTCATACAATGAGCAGTTCTTC. Protein product: CASSASPSSYNEQFF.

CDR3 sequence (DNA): TGTGCCAGCTCACCTAGACAGGGGGACGGCTACACCTTC. Protein: CASSPRQGDGYTF. The gene calls are TRBV18 and TRBJ1-2; TRBD1 agrees at 9 bases. The germline V gene encodes CDR1 KGHSH and CDR2 LQKENI. Trimming cost V 3 bases and J 8 bases; bases outside gene matches: 4. The CDR3 runs to 13 residues.

This chain uses TRBV7-3 with TRBJ2-2, with D perhaps TRBD1 or TRBD2 (5 bases each). V lost 5 bases to trimming and J lost 1 base, with 14 bases between them. The length of the CDR3 is 16 residues. Germline V gene lookup returns CDR1 SGHTA and CDR2 FQGTGA. The CDR3 region has the DNA TGTGCCAGCAGCCCGACCCAGGGACGGAACACCGGGGAGCTGTTTTTT. Residues: CASSPTQGRNTGELFF.

The chain joins TRBV27 to TRBJ1-1; D ambiguous. V dropped 6 bases and J dropped 0 bases, with 11 bases sitting between them. The CDR3 loop spans 14 amino acids. Germline CDR1 reads MNHEY; CDR2 reads SMNVEV (reference sequence). The CDR3 protein is CASSPIAMNTEAFF. The CDR3 bases are TGTGCCAGCAGCCCGATCGCAATGAACACTGAAGCTTTCTTT.

The V call is TRBV12-5, the J call TRBJ1-2; 9 nucleotides agree with TRBD1. This CDR3 comprises 14 residues. With 5 bases clipped from V and 4 bases from J, the junction kept 5 bases outside the gene matches. Per germline, CDR1 LGHNT and CDR2 FRNRAP. This chain's CDR3 is CASGPTGGTYGYTF. The CDR3 DNA is TGTGCTAGTGGTCCGACAGGGGGAACCTATGGCTACACCTTC.

The chain links TRBV6-2 or TRBV6-3 to TRBJ2-7, with TRBD2 as a possible D gene (5 bases). Germline V CDR1 and CDR2: MNHEY, SVGEGT. V gave up 2 bases and J gave up 0 bases, with 17 bases separating them. The CDR3 covers 17 residues. The CDR3 sequence is CASSYNRQSGSSYEQYF. In DNA form, the CDR3 reads TGTGCCAGCAGTTACAATCGCCAAAGCGGAAGCTCCTACGAGCAGTACTTC.

This chain connects TRBV5-4 to TRBJ2-7, with D perhaps TRBD2 (6 bases). Germline CDR1 SGHNT, CDR2 YYREEE (reference sequence). The CDR3 spans 13 residues. V was trimmed by 4 bases and J by 5 bases, leaving 13 bases between them. CDR3 in DNA: TGTGCCAGCAGCCTGTTCGGGGGAGACGAGCAGTACTTC. This encodes CASSLFGGDEQYF.

This rearrangement joins TRBV27 to TRBJ1-5; D gene unclear. CDR3 size: 13 residues. Germline CDR1 and CDR2: MNHEY and SMNVEV (reference sequence). Between the trimmed V and J ends, which lost 4 bases and 7 bases, there was a span of 11 bases. The DNA for the CDR3 is TGTGCCAGCAGTTCCCGGACTGGCCAGCCCCAGCATTTT. Amino acids: CASSSRTGQPQHF.

This clone has a single count. The rearrangement uses TRBV5-1 and TRBJ2-5, with 9 positions matching TRBD2. The CDR3 totals 15 residues. Germline CDR1 is SGHRS and CDR2 is YFSETQ. V shed 7 bases, J shed 7 bases, and the junction held 14 bases outside the gene matches. CDR3 nucleotides: TGCGCCAGCGGGGGGACTAGCTCTGTCGCCGGGACCCAGTACTTC. Residues: CASGGTSSVAGTQYF.

This rearrangement joins TRBV6-5 to TRBJ1-4; D not resolved. Deletions cut 6 bases from V and 4 bases from J, with 12 bases between. Germline values: CDR1 MNHEY, CDR2 SVGAGI. This CDR3 spans 14 amino acids. The CDR3 sequence: CASSGRFSNEKLFF. The DNA of the CDR3 is TGTGCCAGCAGCGGACGGTTTAGTAATGAAAAACTGTTTTTT.

The chain recombines TRBV2 with TRBJ2-7, with 10 bases lining up with TRBD1. V trimming: 6 bases; J trimming: 3 bases; junction bases outside the gene matches: 8. The CDR3 has 15 residues. Per germline, CDR1 SNHLY and CDR2 FYNNEI. The CDR3 sequence is CASREETGGVYEQYF. Here the CDR3 DNA reads TGTGCCAGCAGAGAGGAGACAGGGGGCGTCTACGAGCAGTACTTC.

This clone was counted between two and nine times. The chain links TRBV12-3 or TRBV12-4 to TRBJ1-4; TRBD1 matches 8 bases. CDR3 length equals 12 residues. J lost 8 bases, V lost 8 bases, and 4 bases had no gene match. The CDR3 DNA reads as TGTGCCAGCGGCAGGGGGCAGGAAAAACTGTTTTTT. Amino acids: CASGRGQEKLFF.

CDR3: CASTGLTEAFF. The DNA of the CDR3 is TGTGCCAGTACAGGGCTCACTGAAGCTTTCTTT. The chain has TRBV28 and TRBJ1-1; a weak D match, TRBD1 (6 bases). Germline CDR1 is MDHEN and CDR2 is SYDVKM. CDR3 length equals 11 residues. Deletions cut 9 bases from V and 4 bases from J, with 9 bases between.

The chain uses TRBV7-7 and TRBJ2-2, with TRBD1 as a possible D gene (5 bases). Trimming left V 0 bases short and J 4 bases short, with 9 bases between. CDR1 is SSHAT, CDR2 FNYEAQ, per germline (reference sequence). The CDR3 is 15 amino acids. The CDR3 sequence: CASSLADGATGELFF. The CDR3 DNA reads TGTGCCAGCAGCTTAGCGGATGGGGCCACCGGGGAGCTGTTTTTT.

The chain has TRBV30 and TRBJ1-1; 7 nucleotides line up with TRBD1. The CDR3 runs to 17 residues. The V and J ends lost 0 bases and 2 bases, in that order; junction bases with no gene match: 12. Germline-derived CDR1 and CDR2 are GTSNPN and SVGIG (reference sequence). The CDR3 DNA follows: TGTGCCTGGAGTGTGAGACGATCCGGGACAGCCAACACTGAAGCTTTCTTT. Its protein product is CAWSVRRSGTANTEAFF.

This clone was recorded only once. The chain couples TRBV23-1 to TRBJ2-7, with a tentative D call TRBD2 (7 bases). TRBV23-1 is recorded as an ORF, its role being uncertain. V lost 2 bases, J lost 1 base, and 15 bases lay in between. This CDR3 spans 16 amino acids. The CDR3 DNA reads TGCGCCAGCAGTCAAGGACAGCTACTAGCGTCCTACGAGCAGTACTTC. It codes for CASSQGQLLASYEQYF.